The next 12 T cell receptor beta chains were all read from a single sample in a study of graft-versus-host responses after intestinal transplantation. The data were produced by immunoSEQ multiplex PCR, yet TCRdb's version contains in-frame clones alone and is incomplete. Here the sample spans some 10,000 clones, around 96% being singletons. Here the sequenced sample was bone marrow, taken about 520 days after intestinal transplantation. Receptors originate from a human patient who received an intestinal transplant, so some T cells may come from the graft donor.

The CDR3 bases are TGTGCCAGCAGTTTCACGACAGGAGGACGGCCCAATGAGCAGTTCTTC. This gives the protein CASSFTTGGRPNEQFF. This chain links TRBV27 with TRBJ2-1, with D tentatively TRBD1 (6 bases). Between the trimmed V and J ends, which lost 3 bases and 6 bases, there was a span of 18 bases. CDR3 length: 16 residues. Germline lookup yields CDR1 MNHEY and CDR2 SMNVEV (reference sequence).

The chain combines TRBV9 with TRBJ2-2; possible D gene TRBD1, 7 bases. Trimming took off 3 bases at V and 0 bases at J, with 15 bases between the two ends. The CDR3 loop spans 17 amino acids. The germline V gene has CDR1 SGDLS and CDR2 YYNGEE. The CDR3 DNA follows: TGTGCCAGCAGCGCGACAGGGAGGCTAGCGAACACCGGGGAGCTGTTTTTT. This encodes CASSATGRLANTGELFF.

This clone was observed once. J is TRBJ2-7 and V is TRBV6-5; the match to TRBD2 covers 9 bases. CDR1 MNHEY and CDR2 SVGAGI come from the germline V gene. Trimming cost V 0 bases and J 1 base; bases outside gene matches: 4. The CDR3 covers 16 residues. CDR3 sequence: CASSYSEAGGSYEQYF. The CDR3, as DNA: TGTGCCAGCAGTTACTCGGAAGCGGGAGGTTCCTACGAGCAGTACTTC.

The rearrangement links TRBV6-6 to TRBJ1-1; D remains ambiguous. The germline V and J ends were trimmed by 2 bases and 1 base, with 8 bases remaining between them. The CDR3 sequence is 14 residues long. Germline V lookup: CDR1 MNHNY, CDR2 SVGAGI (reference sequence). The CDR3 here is CASSYTLENTEAFF. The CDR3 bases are TGTGCCAGCAGTTACACCCTGGAGAACACTGAAGCTTTCTTT.

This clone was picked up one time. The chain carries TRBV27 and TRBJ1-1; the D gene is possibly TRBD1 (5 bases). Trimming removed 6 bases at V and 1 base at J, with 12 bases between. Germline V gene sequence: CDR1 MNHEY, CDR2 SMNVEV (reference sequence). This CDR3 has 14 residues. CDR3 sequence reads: CASRPTTGNTEAFF. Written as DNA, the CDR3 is TGTGCCAGCAGACCTACCACAGGGAACACTGAAGCTTTCTTT.

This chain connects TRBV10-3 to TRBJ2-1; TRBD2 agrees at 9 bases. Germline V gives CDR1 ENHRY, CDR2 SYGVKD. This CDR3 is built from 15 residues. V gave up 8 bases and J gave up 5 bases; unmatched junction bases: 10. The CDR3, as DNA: TGTGCCATCCAAATGGGCGGGAGGGGGGACAATGAGCAGTTCTTC. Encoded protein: CAIQMGGRGDNEQFF.

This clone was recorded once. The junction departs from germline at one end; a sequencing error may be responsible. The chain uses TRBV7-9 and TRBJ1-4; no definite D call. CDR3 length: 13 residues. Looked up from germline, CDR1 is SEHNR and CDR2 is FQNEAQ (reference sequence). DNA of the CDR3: TGTGCCAGCAGCTTAGGCGCCTGGGGAAAAACTGTTTTT. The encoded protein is CASSLGAWGKTVF.

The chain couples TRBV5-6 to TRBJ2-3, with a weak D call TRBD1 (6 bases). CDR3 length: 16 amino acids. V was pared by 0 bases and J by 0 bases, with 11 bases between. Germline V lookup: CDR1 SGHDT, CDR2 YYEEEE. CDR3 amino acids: CASSLVTGLSTDTQYF. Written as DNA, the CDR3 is TGTGCCAGCAGCTTGGTGACAGGCCTCAGCACAGATACGCAGTATTTT.

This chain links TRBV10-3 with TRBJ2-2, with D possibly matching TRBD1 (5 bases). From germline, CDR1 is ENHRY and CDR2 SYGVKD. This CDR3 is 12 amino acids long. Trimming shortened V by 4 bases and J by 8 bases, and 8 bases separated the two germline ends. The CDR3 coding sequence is TGTGCCATCAGTGCCAGGGTTGGGGAGCTGTTTTTT. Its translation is CAISARVGELFF.

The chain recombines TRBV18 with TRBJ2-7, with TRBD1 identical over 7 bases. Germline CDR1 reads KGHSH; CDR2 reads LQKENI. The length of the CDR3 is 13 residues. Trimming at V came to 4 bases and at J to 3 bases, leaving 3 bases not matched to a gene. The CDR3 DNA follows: TGTGCCAGCTCACAAGACAGGGACTACGAGCAGTACTTC. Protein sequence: CASSQDRDYEQYF.

CDR3 loop: CASSLSTYEQYF. CDR3 sequence (DNA): TGTGCCAGCAGTTTAAGCACCTACGAGCAGTACTTC. The chain employs TRBV28 and TRBJ2-7; D call uncertain. The CDR3 is 12 residues long. V shed 2 bases and J shed 2 bases, with 4 bases lying between them. CDR1 is MDHEN and CDR2 is SYDVKM in the germline V gene. The full variable domain, in which reference TRBV28 and TRBJ2-7 provide the parts outside the CDR3, is DVKVTQSSRYLVKRTGEKVFLECVQDMDHENMFWYRQDPGLGLRLIYFSYDVKMKEKGDIPEGYSVSREKKERFSLILESASTNQTSMYLCASSLSTYEQYFGPGTRLTVT.

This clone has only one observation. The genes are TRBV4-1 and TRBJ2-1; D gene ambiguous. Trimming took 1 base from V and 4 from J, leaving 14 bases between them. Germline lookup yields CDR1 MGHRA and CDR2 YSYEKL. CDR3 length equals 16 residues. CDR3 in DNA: TGCGCCAGCAGCCAAGGCGTGGGTGAGGATTACAATGAGCAGTTCTTC. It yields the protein CASSQGVGEDYNEQFF.